This TCR beta chain emerged from a study of CD8 T cells in Susac syndrome. CD8+ and CD4+ T cells circulating in blood were sequenced for TCR beta. Reverse transcription used roughly 0.5 to 1 ug RNA and random hexamers. The authors amplified TCR beta CDR3 across 54 Vbeta and 13 Jbeta using immunoSEQ multiplex PCR. TCRdb reanalysed the immunoSEQ multiplex PCR reads using MiXCR and keeps one entry per CDR3 protein. The profile shows around 140,000 distinct CDR3 sequences, roughly 95% of them singletons. In germline, CDR1 is SEHNR, CDR2 FQNEAQ (reference sequence). The CDR3 has 14 amino acids. After removal of 4 bases from V and 3 bases from J, the junction contained 1 base not matched to a gene.

The V call is TRBV7-9, the J call TRBJ1-1; TRBD1 aligns across 11 bases. The source material was CD4+ T cells from PBMCs. This receptor was taken from a human donor with multiple sclerosis. The CDR3 reads CASSSGQGDTEAFF. The CDR3 nucleotides read TGTGCCAGCAGCTCGGGACAGGGGGACACTGAAGCTTTCTTT.